The sample holds many counts of the clone carrying this T cell receptor (beta chain). The sample is drawn from a study of breast tumors, draining lymph nodes, adjacent tissues. Germline V CDR1 and CDR2: SGHTA, FQGTGA. V dropped 8 bases and J dropped 1 base, with 9 bases sitting between them. The CDR3 spans 13 residues. Breast cancer patients provided tissue from their axillary draining lymph nodes. TCRdb re-derived calls from the multiplex PCR reads in MiXCR, one entry per CDR3 protein. The sample has approximately 190,000 distinct CDR3 sequences, roughly 31% seen once; the top ten hold 4.3%. The sequencing input was axillary lymph node tissue. The TCR originated in a female donor with breast cancer. Some clones in this sample may be carry-over from other donors' samples. The rearrangement joins TRBV7-3 to TRBJ1-5; possible D gene TRBD1, 6 bases. CDR3 in amino acids: CASPGGSNQPQHF. The CDR3 coding sequence is TGTGCCAGCCCCGGGGGCAGCAATCAGCCCCAGCATTTT.